This is a list of T cell receptor beta chains from one sample in a study of blood T cells in healthy people across ages. TCRdb redid the calling of the 5' RACE reads with MiXCR, one entry per CDR3 protein. Among some 1 million distinct CDR3 sequences listed, around 43% were seen once. The sequenced sample was blood. The receptors stem from an older woman in good health. The CDR3 runs from the conserved cysteine through the conserved F or W. A D gene is named only where the DNA matches it firmly. Rows give clone size only sometimes, using once, few, many, or a class for an expanded clone.

j_call: TRBJ1-2; v_call: TRBV6-6; d_call: .; clone_size: once; cdr3_aa: CASTPVDNYGYTF; cdr3_nt: TGTGCCAGCACGCCTGTGGATAACTATGGCTACACCTTC
j_call: TRBJ1-1; v_call: TRBV15; d_call: .; clone_size: .; cdr3_aa: CATSRGVERAKNTEAFF; cdr3_nt: TGTGCCACCAGCAGAGGCGTCGAGAGGGCTAAGAACACTGAAGCTTTCTTT
j_call: TRBJ2-1; v_call: TRBV7-8; d_call: .; clone_size: .; cdr3_aa: CASSDGEGSYKEQFF; cdr3_nt: TGTGCCAGCAGCGACGGGGAAGGGTCCTACAAGGAGCAGTTCTTC
j_call: TRBJ2-7; v_call: TRBV6-6; d_call: .; clone_size: .; cdr3_aa: CASRILAGSSYEQYF; cdr3_nt: TGTGCCAGCCGAATCCTGGCGGGGAGCTCCTACGAGCAGTACTTC
j_call: TRBJ2-1; v_call: TRBV12-3/TRBV12-4; d_call: TRBD1; clone_size: .; cdr3_aa: CASRAGTAYGEQFF; cdr3_nt: TGTGCCAGCAGGGCCGGGACAGCCTACGGTGAGCAGTTCTTC
j_call: TRBJ2-5; v_call: TRBV28; d_call: .; clone_size: .; cdr3_aa: CASSFSEGGGIQEAQYF; cdr3_nt: TGTGCCAGCAGTTTCAGCGAGGGGGGGGGGATTCAAGAGGCCCAGTACTTC
j_call: TRBJ2-2; v_call: TRBV7-9; d_call: .; clone_size: few; cdr3_aa: CASSLNDGTGELFF; cdr3_nt: TGTGCCAGCAGCTTAAATGATGGTACCGGGGAGCTGTTTTTT
j_call: TRBJ1-1; v_call: TRBV6-5; d_call: TRBD1; clone_size: few; cdr3_aa: CASSYSPGRGTEAFF; cdr3_nt: TGTGCCAGCAGTTACTCTCCTGGCAGGGGGACTGAAGCTTTCTTT
j_call: TRBJ2-3; v_call: TRBV7-8; d_call: .; clone_size: .; cdr3_aa: CASSRYRAIDTQYF; cdr3_nt: TGTGCCAGCAGCCGCTATAGGGCGATAGATACGCAGTATTTT
j_call: TRBJ2-5; v_call: TRBV20-1; d_call: TRBD2; clone_size: few; cdr3_aa: CSARDPGLAAPWYQETQYF; cdr3_nt: TGCAGTGCTAGAGACCCGGGACTAGCCGCTCCCTGGTACCAAGAGACCCAGTACTTC
j_call: TRBJ2-1; v_call: TRBV12-3/TRBV12-4; d_call: .; clone_size: few; cdr3_aa: CASSPMLATDNEQFF; cdr3_nt: TGTGCCAGCAGTCCCATGCTCGCAACGGACAATGAGCAGTTCTTC
j_call: TRBJ2-3; v_call: TRBV3-1; d_call: .; clone_size: few; cdr3_aa: CASSPNPGLRTDTQYF; cdr3_nt: TGTGCCAGCAGCCCGAACCCCGGGTTACGCACAGATACGCAGTATTTT
j_call: TRBJ2-1; v_call: TRBV5-1; d_call: .; clone_size: .; cdr3_aa: CASSREPVGEQFF; cdr3_nt: TGCGCCAGCAGCCGGGAGCCCGTTGGTGAGCAGTTCTTC
j_call: TRBJ2-3; v_call: TRBV24-1; d_call: .; clone_size: .; cdr3_aa: CATSPRGTGTDTQYF; cdr3_nt: TGTGCCACCAGTCCGCGGGGTACCGGCACAGATACGCAGTATTTT
j_call: TRBJ2-6; v_call: TRBV20-1; d_call: TRBD2; clone_size: once; cdr3_aa: CSAPVGGSGANVLTF; cdr3_nt: TGCAGTGCTCCTGTGGGGGGGTCTGGGGCCAACGTCCTGACTTTC
j_call: TRBJ2-3; v_call: TRBV12-3/TRBV12-4; d_call: TRBD2; clone_size: .; cdr3_aa: CASRLVAGGSTDTQYF; cdr3_nt: TGTGCCAGCAGGCTCGTAGCGGGGGGCTCCACAGATACGCAGTATTTT
j_call: TRBJ2-1; v_call: TRBV5-6; d_call: TRBD1; clone_size: .; cdr3_aa: CASSLLWWDSYNEQFF; cdr3_nt: TGTGCCAGCAGCTTGTTATGGTGGGACAGCTACAATGAGCAGTTCTTC
j_call: TRBJ1-5; v_call: TRBV7-2; d_call: .; clone_size: few; cdr3_aa: CASSLRGGGTQPQHF; cdr3_nt: TGTGCCAGCAGCTTAAGAGGAGGGGGGACTCAGCCCCAGCATTTT
j_call: TRBJ1-4; v_call: TRBV6-1; d_call: TRBD1; clone_size: .; cdr3_aa: CASSDVRDRAEKLFF; cdr3_nt: TGTGCCAGCAGTGATGTCCGGGACAGGGCCGAAAAACTGTTTTTT
j_call: TRBJ2-5; v_call: TRBV10-3; d_call: .; clone_size: .; cdr3_aa: CAIKGILLPRAGRVTQYF; cdr3_nt: TGTGCCATCAAGGGAATTTTACTGCCACGTGCCGGAAGGGTTACCCAGTACTTC
j_call: TRBJ2-1; v_call: TRBV6-6; d_call: .; clone_size: .; cdr3_aa: CASIGLRRNEQFF; cdr3_nt: TGTGCCAGCATAGGCCTGAGACGGAATGAGCAGTTCTTC
j_call: TRBJ1-1; v_call: TRBV4-2; d_call: TRBD1; clone_size: few; cdr3_aa: CASSQEDRGRINTEAFF; cdr3_nt: TGTGCCAGCAGCCAAGAAGACAGGGGGCGCATTAACACTGAAGCTTTCTTT
j_call: TRBJ2-3; v_call: TRBV29-1; d_call: TRBD1; clone_size: .; cdr3_aa: CRTGGGSTDTQYF; cdr3_nt: TGTAGAACAGGGGGAGGAAGCACAGATACGCAGTATTTT
j_call: TRBJ1-6; v_call: TRBV12-3/TRBV12-4; d_call: .; clone_size: .; cdr3_aa: CASTTTPGIGYSPLHF; cdr3_nt: TGTGCCAGCACTACGACGCCCGGTATAGGGTATTCACCCCTCCACTTT
j_call: TRBJ2-1; v_call: TRBV6-5; d_call: TRBD2; clone_size: .; cdr3_aa: CASWSGTIYNEQFF; cdr3_nt: TGTGCCAGCTGGAGCGGGACCATCTACAATGAGCAGTTCTTC
j_call: TRBJ2-1; v_call: TRBV12-3/TRBV12-4; d_call: TRBD2; clone_size: .; cdr3_aa: CASSGLGATPSSYNEQFF; cdr3_nt: TGTGCCAGCAGTGGACTAGGGGCAACCCCGAGCTCCTACAATGAGCAGTTCTTC
j_call: TRBJ1-4; v_call: TRBV7-9; d_call: .; clone_size: .; cdr3_aa: CASSLKEKLFF; cdr3_nt: TGTGCCAGCAGCTTGAAGGAAAAACTGTTTTTT
j_call: TRBJ2-1; v_call: TRBV20-1; d_call: TRBD2; clone_size: few; cdr3_aa: CSAGTSGRNEQFF; cdr3_nt: TGCAGTGCAGGGACTAGCGGGAGGAATGAGCAGTTCTTC
j_call: TRBJ2-3; v_call: TRBV29-1; d_call: .; clone_size: .; cdr3_aa: CSVDGAQSTDTQYF; cdr3_nt: TGCAGCGTTGATGGGGCGCAATCCACAGATACGCAGTATTTT
j_call: TRBJ2-2; v_call: TRBV12-3/TRBV12-4; d_call: TRBD1; clone_size: .; cdr3_aa: CASSRDRGGSGELFF; cdr3_nt: TGTGCCAGCAGCAGAGACAGGGGGGGTTCCGGGGAGCTGTTTTTT
j_call: TRBJ2-5; v_call: TRBV6-1; d_call: TRBD1; clone_size: .; cdr3_aa: CASSAGTGGAIGETQYF; cdr3_nt: TGTGCCAGCAGTGCAGGGACAGGGGGCGCCATAGGGGAGACCCAGTACTTC
j_call: TRBJ2-3; v_call: TRBV20-1; d_call: TRBD2; clone_size: .; cdr3_aa: CSASDGLAGRTDTQYF; cdr3_nt: TGCAGTGCTAGTGACGGACTAGCGGGACGCACAGATACGCAGTATTTT
j_call: TRBJ2-5; v_call: TRBV5-1; d_call: .; clone_size: few; cdr3_aa: CASSLPSEQETQYF; cdr3_nt: TGCGCCAGCAGTCTACCTAGCGAACAAGAGACCCAGTACTTC
j_call: TRBJ2-7; v_call: TRBV28; d_call: .; clone_size: .; cdr3_aa: CASSLLAEGNEQYF; cdr3_nt: TGTGCCAGCAGTTTATTAGCGGAGGGGAACGAGCAGTACTTC
j_call: TRBJ2-1; v_call: TRBV20-1; d_call: .; clone_size: few; cdr3_aa: CSSQSDSWNEQFF; cdr3_nt: TGCAGTTCTCAGTCGGACAGTTGGAATGAGCAGTTCTTC
j_call: TRBJ2-7; v_call: TRBV5-6; d_call: TRBD2; clone_size: .; cdr3_aa: CASSFGRAGGYEQYF; cdr3_nt: TGTGCCAGCAGCTTCGGGCGAGCGGGAGGGTACGAGCAGTACTTC
j_call: TRBJ2-7; v_call: TRBV4-1; d_call: TRBD1; clone_size: many; cdr3_aa: CASSLGQGASDEQYF; cdr3_nt: TGCGCCAGCAGCCTCGGACAGGGGGCAAGCGACGAGCAGTACTTC
j_call: TRBJ2-7; v_call: TRBV29-1; d_call: .; clone_size: .; cdr3_aa: CSVEGGDSLRYEQYF; cdr3_nt: TGCAGCGTTGAAGGTGGGGACTCCCTAAGGTACGAGCAGTACTTC
j_call: TRBJ2-1; v_call: TRBV11-2; d_call: .; clone_size: .; cdr3_aa: CASSSGVLGTNEQFF; cdr3_nt: TGTGCCAGCAGCTCGGGAGTGTTGGGGACCAATGAGCAGTTCTTC
j_call: TRBJ2-5; v_call: TRBV20-1; d_call: .; clone_size: .; cdr3_aa: CSAPDWGETQYF; cdr3_nt: TGCAGTGCTCCCGACTGGGGAGAGACCCAGTACTTC
j_call: TRBJ2-7; v_call: TRBV5-5; d_call: .; clone_size: .; cdr3_aa: CASSQPMYSYEQYF; cdr3_nt: TGTGCCAGCAGCCAACCAATGTACTCCTACGAGCAGTACTTC
j_call: TRBJ1-5; v_call: TRBV20-1; d_call: TRBD1; clone_size: many; cdr3_aa: CSADQGAGQPQHF; cdr3_nt: TGCAGTGCGGACCAGGGGGCAGGACAGCCCCAGCATTTT
j_call: TRBJ2-5; v_call: TRBV29-1; d_call: TRBD1; clone_size: .; cdr3_aa: CSLQTHTGGVRETQYF; cdr3_nt: TGCAGCCTCCAAACCCACACAGGGGGAGTCCGCGAGACCCAGTACTTC
j_call: TRBJ2-7; v_call: TRBV29-1; d_call: TRBD1; clone_size: few; cdr3_aa: CSVEPETGYEQYF; cdr3_nt: TGCAGCGTAGAGCCTGAGACAGGGTACGAGCAGTACTTC
j_call: TRBJ2-6; v_call: TRBV5-1; d_call: TRBD1; clone_size: few; cdr3_aa: CASRGQGFGANVLTF; cdr3_nt: TGCGCCAGCAGGGGACAGGGTTTTGGGGCCAACGTCCTGACTTTC